The 20 T cell receptor beta chains presented below share a single source sample, sequenced in a study of blood T cell repertoires in COVID-19. The assay was immunoSEQ multiplex PCR, and TCRdb's table has in-frame clones only and misses some. The profile shows roughly 240,000 clones, over 75% of them singletons. Material for sequencing was peripheral blood. All receptors come from a man aged 45-65 years with COVID-19, enrolled during active disease.

V is TRBV5-6 and J is TRBJ1-4; D might be TRBD1 (6 bases). The germline gives CDR1 SGHDT, CDR2 YYEEEE. The V end was cut by 3 bases, the J end by 3 bases, with 18 bases between. The CDR3 covers 17 residues. CDR3 nucleotide sequence: TGTGCCAGCAGCTCCCAGGGGTTTATGCCCTCTAATGAAAAACTGTTTTTT. Its translation is CASSSQGFMPSNEKLFF.

The rearrangement links TRBV19 to TRBJ1-2, with TRBD1 matching 11 bases. With 9 bases clipped from V and 8 bases from J, the junction kept 8 bases outside the gene matches. CDR3 length: 13 amino acids. Germline CDR1 and CDR2: LNHDA and SQIVND (reference sequence). DNA for the CDR3: TGTGCCAGCTCGGACAGGGGGCGCGAAGGCTACACCTTC. Translated: CASSDRGREGYTF.

The J gene is TRBJ1-2, the V gene TRBV6-2 or TRBV6-3; TRBD1 aligns across 9 bases. CDR3 length: 16 residues. The germline V gene has CDR1 MNHEY and CDR2 SVGEGT. V lost 4 bases to trimming and J lost 2 bases; unmatched junction nucleotides: 8. Written as DNA, the CDR3 is TGTGCCAGCAGTTGGCTCCGGGACAGGGAGAACTATGGCTACACCTTC. Its protein is CASSWLRDRENYGYTF.

This chain links TRBV2 with TRBJ1-2; 8 bases line up with TRBD1. The V and J ends lost 6 bases and 8 bases, in that order; junction bases with no gene match: 8. In germline, CDR1 is SNHLY, CDR2 FYNNEI. The CDR3 extends over 13 amino acids. The CDR3 nucleotides are TGTGCCAGCAGCGTGGACAGGGTCGGCGGCTACACCTTC. Its protein product is CASSVDRVGGYTF. The entire variable domain, with the rest obtained from reference TRBV2 and TRBJ1-2, is as follows: EPEVTQTPSHQVTQMGQEVILRCVPISNHLYFYWYRQILGQKVEFLVSFYNNEISEKSEIFDDQFSVERPDGSNFTLKIRSTKLEDSAMYFCASSVDRVGGYTFGSGTRLTVV.

This chain uses TRBV2 with TRBJ1-5; D ambiguous. Germline values: CDR1 SNHLY, CDR2 FYNNEI. The CDR3 totals 14 residues. The V end lost 2 bases, the J end lost 0 bases, and 5 bases lay between the germline ends. The CDR3 loop reads CASSEQNSNQPQHF. Here the CDR3 DNA reads TGTGCCAGCAGTGAACAGAATAGCAATCAGCCCCAGCATTTT. Full variable domain (rest looked up from reference TRBV2 and TRBJ1-5): EPEVTQTPSHQVTQMGQEVILRCVPISNHLYFYWYRQILGQKVEFLVSFYNNEISEKSEIFDDQFSVERPDGSNFTLKIRSTKLEDSAMYFCASSEQNSNQPQHFGDGTRLSIL.

This chain connects TRBV6-5 to TRBJ1-1; D is unresolved. V was clipped by 6 bases and J by 0 bases, with 14 bases between them. In germline, CDR1 is MNHEY, CDR2 SVGAGI. The CDR3 has 15 residues. CDR3 residues: CASSPDEALNTEAFF. In DNA, the CDR3 is TGTGCCAGCAGCCCCGATGAGGCCTTGAACACTGAAGCTTTCTTT.

V is TRBV5-1 and J is TRBJ2-3; 7 bases are shared with TRBD1. Trimming removed 4 bases from V and 5 bases from J; junction bases left unmatched: 13. The CDR3 contains 16 residues. Germline assignment: CDR1 SGHRS and CDR2 YFSETQ. CDR3 loop: CASSITGDSTLDTQYF. CDR3 sequence (DNA): TGCGCCAGCAGCATCACTGGGGACAGCACCTTAGATACGCAGTATTTT.

The J gene is TRBJ2-7, the V gene TRBV7-2, with TRBD1 matching over 10 bases. Germline trimming cut 2 bases from V and 3 bases from J; bases unmatched to any gene: 4. Looked up from germline, CDR1 is SGHTA and CDR2 is FQGNSA. The CDR3 sequence is 15 residues long. Here the CDR3 reads CASSLTGQGSYEQYF. CDR3 bases: TGTGCCAGCAGCTTAACGGGACAGGGGAGCTACGAGCAGTACTTC.

The V call is TRBV4-2, the J call TRBJ1-2, with D uncertain. Germline V lookup: CDR1 LGHNA, CDR2 YNFKEQ. The CDR3 has 13 amino acids. Trimming pared 0 bases from V and 5 bases from J, leaving 7 bases between. The chain's CDR3 is CASSQDPPYGYTF. The CDR3 DNA follows: TGTGCCAGCAGCCAAGACCCCCCATATGGCTACACCTTC.

The chain has TRBV6-5 and TRBJ1-1; 8 bases line up with TRBD1. V shed 5 bases, J shed 7 bases, and the junction held 9 bases outside the gene matches. CDR3 length: 14 amino acids. CDR1 and CDR2 from the germline V gene are MNHEY and SVGAGI. DNA of the CDR3: TGTGCCAGCAGTACCTATGGGGGACAGGTTGAAGCTTTCTTT. Its protein is CASSTYGGQVEAFF.

This clone was found once. This sequence joins TRBV5-5 and TRBJ1-3; 7 positions agree with TRBD1. The CDR3 is 15 amino acids. The J segment lost 2 bases and the V segment lost 4 bases, leaving 6 bases of the junction unmatched. In germline, CDR1 is SGHKS, CDR2 YYEKEE (reference sequence). The chain's CDR3 is CASSPRQGAGNTIYF. The CDR3, as DNA: TGTGCCAGCAGCCCAAGACAGGGAGCTGGAAACACCATATATTTT.

The chain is built from TRBV18 and TRBJ1-6; D is ambiguous. Deletions cut 0 bases from V and 0 bases from J, with 9 bases between. The CDR3 runs 17 residues. Germline CDR1 reads KGHSH; CDR2 reads LQKENI. The DNA for the CDR3 is TGTGCCAGCTCACCACCCGCGGGGAGCTCCTATAATTCACCCCTCCACTTT. It specifies CASSPPAGSSYNSPLHF.

The J gene is TRBJ2-5, the V gene TRBV2; a possible D gene is TRBD2 (5 bases). Germline V gene sequence: CDR1 SNHLY, CDR2 FYNNEI. V lost 5 bases and J lost 0, with 7 bases in between. The CDR3 consists of 13 residues. The CDR3 DNA follows: TGTGCCAGCAGTCTGGACTACCAAGAGACCCAGTACTTC. This codes for CASSLDYQETQYF.

The chain joins TRBV11-1 to TRBJ2-7; D is perhaps TRBD2 (6 bases). Per germline, CDR1 SGHAT and CDR2 FQDESV (reference sequence). CDR3 size: 13 residues. Trimming removed 5 bases from V and 2 bases from J, with 10 bases in between. CDR3 sequence reads: CASSLGRTYEQYF. In DNA, the CDR3 is TGTGCCAGCAGCCTGGGGAGGACCTACGAGCAGTACTTC.

This chain uses TRBV3-1 (or the pseudogene TRBV3-2) with TRBJ2-1, with D perhaps TRBD2 (5 bases). This CDR3 region has 12 residues. Germline CDR1 reads LGHDT; CDR2 reads YNNKEL (reference sequence). Trimming pared 5 bases from V and 9 bases from J, leaving 11 bases between. The DNA of the CDR3 is TGTGCCAGCAGCTATCCTGGGAGTGAGCAGTTCTTC. Translation: CASSYPGSEQFF.

The V gene is TRBV30, the J gene TRBJ2-2; D not certain. The CDR3 covers 14 residues. Germline-derived CDR1 and CDR2 are GTSNPN and SVGIG (reference sequence). Trimming took 3 bases from V and 1 from J, leaving 9 bases between them. CDR3 amino acids: CAWSLLGNTGELFF. CDR3 DNA: TGTGCCTGGAGCCTACTCGGGAACACCGGGGAGCTGTTTTTT.

The rearrangement joins TRBV6-4 to TRBJ2-1, with 8 bases that match TRBD2. V shed 5 bases and J 5 bases; nucleotides not matched to a gene: 5. CDR3 size: 14 residues. The germline V gene encodes CDR1 MRHNA and CDR2 SNTAGT. The CDR3 nucleotides read TGTGCCAGCAGTACCGGGGGGGCCCACAATGAGCAGTTCTTC. The encoded protein is CASSTGGAHNEQFF.

The chain carries TRBV27 and TRBJ2-6; unclear D gene. Between the trimmed V and J ends, which lost 6 bases and 0 bases, there was a span of 12 bases. Germline V gene data show CDR1 as MNHEY and CDR2 as SMNVEV (reference sequence). The CDR3 has 16 amino acids. In DNA, the CDR3 is TGTGCCAGCAGCCGCGCGGAAGTCTCTGGGGCCAACGTCCTGACTTTC. Protein sequence: CASSRAEVSGANVLTF.

This clone was seen once. The chain recombines TRBV15 with TRBJ2-5, with a weak D call TRBD2 (5 bases). Germline loops: CDR1 LNHNV, CDR2 YYDKDF (reference sequence). The CDR3 loop spans 15 amino acids. The germline V and J ends were trimmed by 5 bases and 3 bases, with 16 bases remaining between them. Here the CDR3 DNA reads TGTGCCACCAGCTCACGACTACCTGAGGAAGAGACCCAGTACTTC. The encoded protein is CATSSRLPEEETQYF.

CDR3: CASKRAEGVYTEAFF. The CDR3 nucleotides read TGTGCCAGCAAGAGGGCTGAGGGGGTTTACACTGAAGCTTTCTTT. The chain links TRBV7-2 to TRBJ1-1, with D perhaps TRBD1 (6 bases). CDR1 is SGHTA, CDR2 FQGNSA, per germline. Deletions cut 7 bases from V and 3 bases from J, with 18 bases between. This CDR3 has 15 residues.